These 18 T cell receptor beta chains originate from one sample sequenced in a study of blood T cell repertoires in COVID-19 (dated by TCRdb to 2020 to 2022). The library was produced with the immunoSEQ multiplex PCR assay. TCRdb provides this immuneACCESS table in a form limited to in-frame rearrangements. Some clones are lacking; in checked studies, under half of them reflect an unresolved V gene, and why the rest are absent is not known. For this sample there are some 70,000 clones; 80% to 95% appear just once. Roughly 13% of the sample lies in the top ten. The specimen was peripheral blood. Receptor source: a human donor with active COVID-19. The donor label of this sample is uncertain.

The gene calls are TRBV12-3 or TRBV12-4 and TRBJ2-5; D is unresolved. V was cut by 2 bases and J by 4 bases, with 8 bases left in between. This CDR3 has 13 amino acids. This chain's CDR3 is CASSLQDRETQYF. CDR3 sequence (DNA): TGTGCCAGCAGTTTACAGGATAGAGAGACCCAGTACTTC.

The rearrangement uses TRBV19 and TRBJ2-3, with TRBD2 matching over 10 bases. The CDR3 sequence is 15 residues long. Germline lookup yields CDR1 LNHDA and CDR2 SQIVND (reference sequence). The V segment lost 5 bases and the J segment 1 base; nucleotides outside the gene matches: 3. The CDR3 region is CASSPLAGGTDTQYF. The CDR3 region has the DNA TGTGCCAGTAGTCCGCTAGCGGGAGGCACAGATACGCAGTATTTT.

The J gene is TRBJ2-5, the V gene TRBV9, with 7 bases that match TRBD1. Germline CDR1 SGDLS, CDR2 YYNGEE. The CDR3 extends over 18 amino acids. After removal of 2 bases from V and 1 base from J, the junction contained 14 bases not matched to a gene. Here the CDR3 DNA reads TGTGCCAGCAGCGTTGGGGAGATCGGGACAGTCGTCCAAGAGACCCAGTACTTC. As protein: CASSVGEIGTVVQETQYF.

V gene TRBV24-1 combines with J gene TRBJ1-3; TRBD1 might be the D (5 bases). The CDR3 sequence is 16 residues long. CDR1 KGHDR and CDR2 SFDVKD come from the germline V gene. V lost 4 bases, J lost 2 bases, and 14 bases lay in between. CDR3 sequence reads: CATSDPRGVAGNTIYF. DNA for the CDR3: TGTGCCACCAGTGACCCACGGGGGGTCGCTGGAAACACCATATATTTT.

The rearrangement joins TRBV4-3 to TRBJ2-7; D is perhaps TRBD2 (5 bases). V gave up 0 bases and J gave up 6 bases, with 6 bases separating them. Germline V gene lookup returns CDR1 LGHNA and CDR2 YSLEER. CDR3 length: 12 residues. CDR3: CASSQEAGEQYF. For the CDR3, the DNA is TGCGCCAGCAGCCAAGAGGCGGGCGAGCAGTACTTC.

This rearrangement joins TRBV2 to TRBJ1-4; 9 bases align to TRBD1. Losses at the gene ends were 7 bases for V and 6 bases for J; bases not matched to a gene: 3. Germline CDR1 reads SNHLY; CDR2 reads FYNNEI. The CDR3 consists of 13 residues. CDR3: CASMGQGDEKLFF. The CDR3 DNA reads TGTGCCAGCATGGGACAGGGAGATGAAAAACTGTTTTTT.

This CDR3 is CASSLTSLYNEQFF. In nucleotides, the CDR3 is TGTGCCAGCAGTTTAACTTCCCTATACAATGAGCAGTTCTTC. V is TRBV28 and J is TRBJ2-1; no clear D gene. Germline lookup yields CDR1 MDHEN and CDR2 SYDVKM. The V gene lost 2 bases and the J gene lost 4 bases, with 9 bases spanning the gap. There are 14 residues in the CDR3.

The chain couples TRBV5-1 to TRBJ2-7; 7 positions match TRBD1. V was clipped by 0 bases and J by 0 bases; unmatched bases: 3. This CDR3 region has 15 residues. Germline CDR1 and CDR2: SGHRS and YFSETQ. CDR3 DNA sequence: TGCGCCAGCAGCTTGGAGCCAGGGGGCTCCTACGAGCAGTACTTC. It is translated as CASSLEPGGSYEQYF.

This chain connects TRBV11-2 to TRBJ2-7; D is unclear. The CDR3 is 15 residues long. Germline V CDR1 and CDR2: SGHAT, FQNNGV. Trimming took off 0 bases at V and 0 bases at J, with 9 bases between the two ends. DNA for the CDR3: TGTGCCAGCAGCTTAGATCTGGCGGTCTCCTACGAGCAGTACTTC. This translates into CASSLDLAVSYEQYF.

The chain couples TRBV12-5 to TRBJ2-2, with 10 nucleotides matching TRBD2. V dropped 5 bases and J dropped 5; count of bases not matched to a gene: 8. There are 16 residues in the CDR3. The germline CDR1 and CDR2 sequences are LGHNT and FRNRAP. The CDR3 DNA follows: TGTGCTAGTGGTACATTAGCGGGAGGAAAGACCGGGGAGCTGTTTTTT. Amino acids: CASGTLAGGKTGELFF.

The chain recombines TRBV19 with TRBJ1-5, with D possibly TRBD1 on 6 matching bases. Trimming left V 7 bases short and J 6 bases short, with 22 bases between. Germline assignment: CDR1 LNHDA and CDR2 SQIVND (reference sequence). The CDR3 is made up of 16 amino acids. The CDR3 DNA reads as TGTGCCAGTACACAAAAAGGTGCAAGGGGGAGTCAGCCCCAGCATTTT. As protein: CASTQKGARGSQPQHF. Full variable domain (missing parts from reference TRBV19 and TRBJ1-5): DGGITQSPKYLFRKEGQNVTLSCEQNLNHDAMYWYRQDPGQGLRLIYYSQIVNDFQKGDIAEGYSVSREKKESFPLTVTSAQKNPTAFYLCASTQKGARGSQPQHFGDGTRLSIL.

This chain connects TRBV10-3 to TRBJ2-1, with D possibly TRBD2 on 6 matching bases. CDR3 length: 20 amino acids. The V gene lost 1 base and the J gene lost 0 bases, with 22 bases spanning the gap. From germline, CDR1 is ENHRY and CDR2 SYGVKD. The CDR3 loop reads CAISELGLRGGSSSYNEQFF. CDR3 DNA sequence: TGTGCCATCAGTGAGTTAGGGTTGCGGGGAGGCAGCAGCTCCTACAATGAGCAGTTCTTC.

The CDR3 here is CASSDVTGGPHNEQFF. The CDR3 region has the DNA TGTGCCAGCAGTGACGTGACGGGAGGGCCCCACAATGAGCAGTTCTTC. The chain recombines TRBV6-4 with TRBJ2-1; 8 bases align to TRBD2. Losses at the gene ends were 2 bases for V and 5 bases for J; bases not matched to a gene: 8. This CDR3 is built from 16 residues. Germline lookup yields CDR1 MRHNA and CDR2 SNTAGT.

This chain's CDR3 is CASGDRLNYGYTF. As DNA, the CDR3 is TGTGCCAGCGGGGACAGGCTTAACTATGGCTACACCTTC. The chain joins TRBV28 to TRBJ1-2, with TRBD1 identical over 8 bases. Germline CDR1 is MDHEN and CDR2 is SYDVKM. V lost 8 bases to trimming and J lost 1 base; unmatched junction nucleotides: 3. This CDR3 is built from 13 residues.

The rearrangement links TRBV7-2 to TRBJ2-1, with TRBD1 identical over 10 bases. J was trimmed by 3 bases and V by 4 bases; bases with no gene match: 3. Germline V gene data show CDR1 as SGHTA and CDR2 as FQGNSA. The CDR3 has 15 residues. The CDR3, as DNA: TGTGCCAGCAGCTACGGACAGGGGGGCTACAATGAGCAGTTCTTC. Its protein is CASSYGQGGYNEQFF.

This rearrangement joins TRBV29-1 to TRBJ1-1; D uncertain. From germline, CDR1 is SQVTM and CDR2 ANQGSEA. The CDR3 runs 12 residues. Deletions cut 0 bases from V and 8 bases from J, with 10 bases between. The CDR3 reads CSVEERSPEAFF. DNA of the CDR3: TGCAGCGTTGAAGAGCGGTCCCCCGAAGCTTTCTTT.

This clone was observed a single time. The chain carries TRBV19 and TRBJ2-3; 8 positions agree with TRBD1. This CDR3 region has 15 residues. Germline V gene sequence: CDR1 LNHDA, CDR2 SQIVND (reference sequence). V was clipped by 4 bases and J by 0 bases; unmatched bases: 3. CDR3 protein: CASSTRGLSTDTQYF. The CDR3 region has the DNA TGTGCCAGTAGTACCAGGGGGCTGAGCACAGATACGCAGTATTTT. The complete variable domain, with remaining parts taken from reference TRBV19 and TRBJ2-3, reads DGGITQSPKYLFRKEGQNVTLSCEQNLNHDAMYWYRQDPGQGLRLIYYSQIVNDFQKGDIAEGYSVSREKKESFPLTVTSAQKNPTAFYLCASSTRGLSTDTQYFGPGTRLTVL.

The chain uses TRBV7-8 and TRBJ2-3; TRBD2 matches 14 bases. Germline loops: CDR1 SGHVS, CDR2 FQNEAQ. J gave up 3 bases and V 5 bases, and 10 bases lay outside the gene matches. This CDR3 has 18 amino acids. CDR3 sequence reads: CASSLGTSGSGGTDTQYF. DNA for the CDR3: TGTGCCAGCAGCCTTGGGACTAGCGGGAGCGGTGGGACAGATACGCAGTATTTT.